Below, 7 T cell receptor beta chains from the same sample are listed, as sequenced in a study of shared clonotypes between healthy human individuals. The table came from immunoSEQ multiplex PCR; TCRdb's copy has only in-frame clones and leaves some out. The data contain hundreds of thousands of clones, around 93% of them singletons. Naivety among CD8 cells was defined by CD45RO negativity and positive CCR7 selection, thereby excluding terminally differentiated effector memory CD45RA+ cells. Material for sequencing was naive CD8+ T cells sorted from blood. Receptor source: a man younger than 45 in good health.

The chain has TRBV6-1 and TRBJ2-7; D gene unclear. The CDR3 contains 13 residues. CDR1 and CDR2 (germline): MNHNS, SASEGT. Trimming pared 2 bases from V and 2 bases from J, leaving 7 bases between. For the CDR3, the DNA is TGTGCCAGCAGTGAAACGGTTACCTACGAGCAGTACTTC. Amino acids: CASSETVTYEQYF.

This clone was seen only a few times. The chain links TRBV5-4 to TRBJ1-4; 12 bases match TRBD1. The germline CDR1 and CDR2 sequences are SGHNT and YYREEE (reference sequence). This CDR3 contains 16 residues. V lost 4 bases and J lost 7; bases outside the gene matches: 8. CDR3 DNA sequence: TGTGCCAGCAGCCTGGGACAGGGGGCGCGATTTGAAAAACTGTTTTTT. Translating gives CASSLGQGARFEKLFF.

V and J are TRBV15 and TRBJ2-1; D might be TRBD1 or TRBD2, each matching 5 bases. CDR1 and CDR2 (germline): LNHNV, YYDKDF (reference sequence). The ends were cut back, 5 bases at V and 2 bases at J, with 13 bases in the middle. CDR3 length equals 15 residues. CDR3 bases: TGTGCCACCAGCGGCCGGGACCGGACCTACAATGAGCAGTTCTTC. Its translation: CATSGRDRTYNEQFF.

Comment on this clone: Other nucleotide sequences in the sample specify the same CDR3. CDR3: CASSFRGPHYEQYF. The CDR3 DNA is TGTGCCAGCAGTTTCAGGGGGCCCCACTACGAGCAGTACTTC. This chain links TRBV27 with TRBJ2-7; 8 bases agree with TRBD1. The CDR3 consists of 14 residues. V shed 3 bases, J shed 3 bases, and the junction held 4 bases outside the gene matches. CDR1 and CDR2 from the germline V gene are MNHEY and SMNVEV (reference sequence).

V gene TRBV5-6 combines with J gene TRBJ2-1; D possibly corresponds to TRBD1 (6 bases). Trimming left V 0 bases short and J 7 bases short, with 11 bases between. CDR1 SGHDT and CDR2 YYEEEE come from the germline V gene. The CDR3 length is 14 residues. In DNA form, the CDR3 reads TGTGCCAGCAGCTTGGTGGGGGCGCTGAATGAGCAGTTCTTC. Its protein product is CASSLVGALNEQFF.

This chain joins TRBV5-6 and TRBJ2-2, with TRBD2 matching over 7 bases. The V gene's germline CDR1 is SGHDT and CDR2 YYEEEE. CDR3 length: 16 amino acids. Trimming took 0 bases from V and 1 from J; bases not matched to a gene: 3. CDR3 residues: CASSLALAGNTGELFF. In DNA, the CDR3 is TGTGCCAGCAGCTTGGCATTAGCGGGGAACACCGGGGAGCTGTTTTTT.

The V and J genes are TRBV5-8 and TRBJ2-2; 10 positions agree with TRBD2. CDR1 SGHTS and CDR2 YDEGEE come from the germline V gene. The length of the CDR3 is 17 residues. The V segment lost 7 bases and the J segment 7 bases; nucleotides outside the gene matches: 16. The CDR3 is CASYPWVTSGYRGELFF. CDR3 sequence (DNA): TGTGCCAGCTATCCCTGGGTGACTAGCGGGTACCGCGGGGAGCTGTTTTTT.